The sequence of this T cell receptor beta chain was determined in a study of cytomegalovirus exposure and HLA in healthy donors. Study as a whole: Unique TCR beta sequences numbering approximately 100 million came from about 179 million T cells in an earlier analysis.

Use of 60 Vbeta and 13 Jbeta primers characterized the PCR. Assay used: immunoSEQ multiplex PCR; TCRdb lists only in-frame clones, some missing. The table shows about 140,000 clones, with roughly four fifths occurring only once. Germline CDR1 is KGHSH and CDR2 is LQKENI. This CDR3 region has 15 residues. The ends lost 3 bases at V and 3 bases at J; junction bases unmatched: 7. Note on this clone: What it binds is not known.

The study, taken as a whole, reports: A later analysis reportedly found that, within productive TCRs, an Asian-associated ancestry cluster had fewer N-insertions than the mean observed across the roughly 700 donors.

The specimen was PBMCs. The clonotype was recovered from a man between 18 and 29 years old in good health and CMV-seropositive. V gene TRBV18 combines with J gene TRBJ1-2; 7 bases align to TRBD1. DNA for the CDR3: TGTGCCAGCTCACCCACGGGACAGTTTCACTATGGCTACACCTTC. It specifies CASSPTGQFHYGYTF. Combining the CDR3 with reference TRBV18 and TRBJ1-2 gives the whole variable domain NAGVMQNPRHLVRRRGQEARLRCSPMKGHSHVYWYRQLPEEGLKFMVYLQKENIIDESGMPKERFSAEFPKEGPSILRIQQVVRGDSAAYFCASSPTGQFHYGYTFGSGTRLTVV.